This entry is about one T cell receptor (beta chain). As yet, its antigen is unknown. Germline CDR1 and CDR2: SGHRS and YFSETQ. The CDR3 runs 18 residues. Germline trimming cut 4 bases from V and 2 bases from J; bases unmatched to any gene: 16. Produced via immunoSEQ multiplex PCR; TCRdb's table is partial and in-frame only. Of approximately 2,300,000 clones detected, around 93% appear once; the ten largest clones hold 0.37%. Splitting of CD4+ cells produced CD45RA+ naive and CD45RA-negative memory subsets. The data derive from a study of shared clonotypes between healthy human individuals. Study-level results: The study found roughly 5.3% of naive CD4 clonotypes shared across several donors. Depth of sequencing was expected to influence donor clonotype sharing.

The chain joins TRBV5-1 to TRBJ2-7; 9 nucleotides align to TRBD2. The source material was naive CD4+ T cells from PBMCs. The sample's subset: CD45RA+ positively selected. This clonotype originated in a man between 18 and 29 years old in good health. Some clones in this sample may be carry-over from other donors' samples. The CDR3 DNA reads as TGCGCCAGCAGCCGGACCGTGTCTATAGCGGGAGCCGCCTACGAGCAGTACTTC. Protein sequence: CASSRTVSIAGAAYEQYF.